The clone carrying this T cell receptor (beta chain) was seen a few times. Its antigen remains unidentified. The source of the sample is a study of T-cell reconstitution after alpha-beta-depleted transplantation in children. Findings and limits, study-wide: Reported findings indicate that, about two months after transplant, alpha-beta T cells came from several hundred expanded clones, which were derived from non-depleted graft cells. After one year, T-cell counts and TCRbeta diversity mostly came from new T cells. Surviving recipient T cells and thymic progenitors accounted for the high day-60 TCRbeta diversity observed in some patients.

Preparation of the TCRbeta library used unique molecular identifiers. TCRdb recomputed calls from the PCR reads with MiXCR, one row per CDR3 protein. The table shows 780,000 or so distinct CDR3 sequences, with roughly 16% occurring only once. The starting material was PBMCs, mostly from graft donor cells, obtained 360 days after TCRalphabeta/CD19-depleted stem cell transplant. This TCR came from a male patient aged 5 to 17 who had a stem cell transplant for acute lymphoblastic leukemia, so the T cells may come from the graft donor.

CDR3 amino acids: CASSLSAGGAYGDQPQHF. The CDR3 nucleotides read TGTGCCAGCAGTTTATCGGCAGGGGGCGCGTACGGCGATCAGCCCCAGCATTTT. The chain combines TRBV27 with TRBJ1-5; 8 nucleotides line up with TRBD1. Germline CDR1 MNHEY, CDR2 SMNVEV (reference sequence). Trimming at V came to 0 bases and at J to 5 bases, leaving 12 bases not matched to a gene. CDR3 length: 18 amino acids.